Presented here are 27 T cell receptor beta chains from one specimen sequenced in a study of cytomegalovirus exposure and HLA in healthy donors (TCRdb year 2017). Libraries were made using the immunoSEQ multiplex PCR assay. The multiplex PCR relied on a mix of 60 forward primers for TCR Vbeta segments and 13 reverse primers for TCR Jbeta segments. Held by TCRdb, this immuneACCESS table contains in-frame sequences only and omits some clones. Under half of the omission traces to an unresolved V gene where checked; the cause of the rest is unknown. The sample has about 270,000 clones on record, under 80% of them singletons. The ten largest clones represent around 2% of the sample. The sample consisted of PBMCs. These receptors originate from a female donor in good health and CMV-seronegative.

The V and J genes are TRBV27 and TRBJ2-2; TRBD1 might be the D (6 bases). Germline CDR1 is MNHEY and CDR2 is SMNVEV (reference sequence). The V and J ends lost 6 bases and 10 bases respectively, with 15 bases between them. This CDR3 region has 13 residues. CDR3 nucleotide sequence: TGTGCCAGCAGAGTTTTGGGGGCCGTGGAGCTGTTTTTT. Translating it yields CASRVLGAVELFF.

The chain couples TRBV28 to TRBJ1-5, with TRBD1 matching over 9 bases. This CDR3 contains 13 residues. Germline V CDR1 and CDR2: MDHEN, SYDVKM. J lost 7 bases, V lost 8 bases, and 6 bases had no gene match. CDR3 region: CASGTGLGQPQHF. The CDR3 region has the DNA TGTGCCAGCGGGACAGGGTTAGGACAGCCCCAGCATTTT.

This clone was counted only a few times. Germline is not matched at one junction end, which may reflect a read error. The chain combines TRBV6-5 with TRBJ1-1, with a tentative D call TRBD1 (6 bases). The CDR3 length is 14 residues. Germline values: CDR1 MNHEY, CDR2 SVGAGI. The CDR3 spells CAISGGTPNTEAFF. The CDR3, as DNA: TGTGCCATCAGTGGGGGCACTCCGAACACTGAAGCTTTCTTT.

The chain's CDR3 is CASSGWTEGNTEAFF. The CDR3 coding sequence is TGTGCCAGCAGTGGTTGGACAGAGGGGAACACTGAAGCTTTCTTT. The J gene is TRBJ1-1, the V gene TRBV11-1, with D tentatively TRBD1 (6 bases). The CDR3 has 15 amino acids. Trimming removed 6 bases from V and 1 base from J, with 15 bases in between. Per the germline V gene, CDR1 is SGHAT and CDR2 is FQDESV (reference sequence).

This chain joins TRBV5-4 and TRBJ2-3; TRBD2 is a possible D gene (5 bases). The germline CDR1 and CDR2 sequences are SGHNT and YYREEE (reference sequence). The CDR3 length is 15 residues. V was pared by 4 bases and J by 3 bases, with 15 bases between. Here the CDR3 DNA reads TGTGCCAGCAGCCCGAGGAAGGGAGAGACAGATACGCAGTATTTT. Its translation: CASSPRKGETDTQYF.

The rearrangement uses TRBV7-8 and TRBJ2-5, with a possible D match to TRBD2 (5 bases). Germline CDR1 reads SGHVS; CDR2 reads FQNEAQ. V lost 3 bases to trimming and J lost 5 bases, with 7 bases between them. This CDR3 spans 12 amino acids. CDR3 region: CASSFRGETQYF. The DNA of the CDR3 is TGTGCCAGCAGCTTTAGAGGGGAGACCCAGTACTTC. Based on the CDR3 plus reference TRBV7-8 and TRBJ2-5, the full variable domain is GAGVSQSPRYKVAKRGQDVALRCDPISGHVSLFWYQQALGQGPEFLTYFQNEAQLDKSGLPSDRFFAERPEGSVSTLKIQRTQQEDSAVYLCASSFRGETQYFGPGTRLLVL.

This chain connects TRBV7-3 to TRBJ2-3, with D unclear. The CDR3 has 14 amino acids. The germline V gene has CDR1 SGHTA and CDR2 FQGTGA. Trimming took 5 bases from V and 0 from J, leaving 9 bases between them. CDR3 DNA: TGTGCCAGCAGCCCCTGGGCTAGCACAGATACGCAGTATTTT. Translated, it gives CASSPWASTDTQYF.

V and J are TRBV27 and TRBJ1-1; weak D call: TRBD1 (5 bases). Trimming left V 2 bases short and J 10 bases short, with 14 bases between. The CDR3 extends over 13 amino acids. Germline V gives CDR1 MNHEY, CDR2 SMNVEV (reference sequence). The CDR3 coding sequence is TGTGCCAGCAGTTTAACAAGACAGCGTTCAGCTTTCTTT. Amino acid sequence: CASSLTRQRSAFF.

DNA for the CDR3: TGTGCCAGCAGCTTGGAGGAAGGGGGCATCGGCACAGATACGCAGTATTTT. Translated, it gives CASSLEEGGIGTDTQYF. The chain employs TRBV5-6 and TRBJ2-3; 7 nucleotides match TRBD1. There are 17 residues in the CDR3. Germline V gene lookup returns CDR1 SGHDT and CDR2 YYEEEE. J gave up 1 base and V 0 bases, and 8 bases lay outside the gene matches.

J is TRBJ2-7 and V is TRBV10-3; a possible D gene is TRBD2 (6 bases). Germline CDR1 and CDR2: ENHRY and SYGVKD. The CDR3 runs to 16 residues. The V and J ends lost 0 bases and 2 bases respectively, with 14 bases between them. CDR3 region: CAISESAGYSPYEQYF. For the CDR3, the DNA is TGTGCCATCAGTGAGTCGGCGGGGTACTCTCCCTACGAGCAGTACTTC.

The chain carries TRBV14 and TRBJ2-3; 11 bases are shared with TRBD1. V lost 1 base and J lost 1; bases outside the gene matches: 7. Germline CDR1 reads SGHDN; CDR2 reads FVKESK. The CDR3 extends over 18 amino acids. The DNA for the CDR3 is TGTGCCAGCAGCCAAGGGGACAGGGGGGTTAGAGGCACAGATACGCAGTATTTT. Its protein product is CASSQGDRGVRGTDTQYF. Filled out from reference TRBV14 and TRBJ2-3, the complete variable domain reads EAGVTQFPSHSVIEKGQTVTLRCDPISGHDNLYWYRRVMGKEIKFLLHFVKESKQDESGMPNNRFLAERTGGTYSTLKVQPAELEDSGVYFCASSQGDRGVRGTDTQYFGPGTRLTVL.

This chain joins TRBV5-1 and TRBJ2-3, with 11 bases identical to TRBD2. The CDR3 totals 17 residues. Germline assignment: CDR1 SGHRS and CDR2 YFSETQ. Trimming at V came to 0 bases and at J to 2 bases, leaving 5 bases not matched to a gene. CDR3 coding DNA: TGCGCCAGCAGCTTGGTGGCTAGCGGGAGGAACACAGATACGCAGTATTTT. Amino acids: CASSLVASGRNTDTQYF.

The rearrangement joins TRBV27 to TRBJ2-7; D is perhaps TRBD2 (6 bases). V was shortened by 6 bases and J by 2 bases, with 14 bases between the two germline ends. The germline gives CDR1 MNHEY, CDR2 SMNVEV (reference sequence). This CDR3 is 14 amino acids long. The CDR3 loop is CASSRRLVTYEQYF. The CDR3 nucleotides read TGTGCCAGCAGCCGCCGACTAGTGACCTACGAGCAGTACTTC.

J is TRBJ1-1 and V is TRBV9, with D hard to call. The germline V gene has CDR1 SGDLS and CDR2 YYNGEE. This CDR3 has 13 residues. The germline V and J ends were trimmed by 2 bases and 4 bases, with 9 bases remaining between them. The CDR3 DNA sequence: TGTGCCAGCAGCGTCGGAGTTGGCACTGAAGCTTTCTTT. Amino acid sequence: CASSVGVGTEAFF.

V is TRBV4-1 and J is TRBJ2-5; 7 positions agree with TRBD2. Germline V CDR1 and CDR2: MGHRA, YSYEKL. After removal of 1 base from V and 3 bases from J, the junction contained 8 bases not matched to a gene. This CDR3 region has 16 residues. CDR3 region: CASSQVTGLTKETQYF. CDR3 bases: TGCGCCAGCAGCCAAGTAACGGGACTAACTAAAGAGACCCAGTACTTC.

The V gene is TRBV11-2, the J gene TRBJ2-2, with 8 bases identical to TRBD2. Germline values: CDR1 SGHAT, CDR2 FQNNGV. There are 17 residues in the CDR3. V shed 0 bases, J shed 0 bases, and the junction held 3 bases outside the gene matches. The CDR3 DNA follows: TGTGCCAGCAGCTTAGATAACGGGGGGGCGAACACCGGGGAGCTGTTTTTT. It translates to CASSLDNGGANTGELFF.

This clone was seen only a few times. An end of the junction does not agree with germline; a read error may underlie this. The chain employs TRBV7-9 and TRBJ2-5; possible D gene TRBD1, 6 bases. This CDR3 region has 15 residues. Germline V gene lookup returns CDR1 SEHNR and CDR2 FQNEAQ (reference sequence). In DNA, the CDR3 is TGTTCCAGCCGCGCCCTGGGGGCGGGTTGGGAGACCCAGTACTTC. This translates into CSSRALGAGWETQYF.

CDR3 region: CASSQQRASTDTQYF. DNA of the CDR3: TGTGCCAGCAGCCAACAGCGGGCATCCACAGATACGCAGTATTTT. The rearrangement joins TRBV14 to TRBJ2-3; D is perhaps TRBD2 (6 bases). Per the germline V gene, CDR1 is SGHDN and CDR2 is FVKESK. The CDR3 runs to 15 residues. Trimming left V 2 bases short and J 2 bases short, with 11 bases between.

The genes are TRBV5-4 and TRBJ2-1, with 7 bases matching TRBD1. Germline V lookup: CDR1 SGHNT, CDR2 YYREEE (reference sequence). The CDR3 loop spans 16 amino acids. V was pared by 4 bases and J by 6 bases, with 13 bases of the junction left unmatched. The CDR3 reads CASSPPGGQRLNEQFF. CDR3 in DNA: TGTGCCAGCAGCCCCCCTGGGGGACAGCGACTCAATGAGCAGTTCTTC. Variable domain in full (rest from reference TRBV5-4 and TRBJ2-1): ETGVTQSPTHLIKTRGQQVTLRCSSQSGHNTVSWYQQALGQGPQFIFQYYREEENGRGNFPPRFSGLQFPNYSSELNVNALELDDSALYLCASSPPGGQRLNEQFFGPGTRLTVL.

This clone was recorded once. The V and J genes are TRBV21-1 and TRBJ2-7; TRBD2 is the table's D call, not checked against the DNA. TRBV21-1 is a recognized pseudogene. This CDR3 contains 14 residues. The CDR3 DNA reads as TGTGCCAGCAGCAGGGGTGGGAGAGACTACGAGCAGTACTTC. Translation: CASSRGGRDYEQYF.

Notes on this clone: The junction departs from germline at one end; a sequencing error may be responsible. The V gene is TRBV25-1, the J gene TRBJ2-1; 9 positions agree with TRBD2. Germline CDR1 and CDR2: MGHDK and SYGVNS. The CDR3 is 15 residues long. CDR3 sequence reads: CASSELAGAYNEQFF. DNA for the CDR3: TGTGCCAGCAGCGAATTAGCGGGGGCCTACAATGAGCAGTTCTTC.

This clone was found a few times. The chain joins TRBV7-9 to TRBJ2-3; 13 nucleotides line up with TRBD2. CDR1 and CDR2 from the germline V gene are SEHNR and FQNEAQ (reference sequence). The length of the CDR3 is 16 residues. V lost 5 bases and J lost 3; bases outside the gene matches: 5. CDR3 residues: CASSTGTSGETDTQYF. Written as DNA, the CDR3 is TGTGCCAGCAGCACCGGGACTAGCGGGGAGACAGATACGCAGTATTTT.

This clone was observed a single time. At one of its ends the junction is not consistent with the germline gene, which may arise from a read error. The rearrangement links TRBV9 to TRBJ2-7; D is perhaps TRBD2 (6 bases). The CDR3 loop spans 14 amino acids. CDR1 and CDR2 from the germline V gene are SGDLS and YYNGEE. This CDR3 reads CASSSREYSHEQYF. The CDR3 DNA is TGTGCCAGCAGCTCCCGGGAGTACTCCCACGAGCAGTACTTC.

V usage is TRBV6-6 and J usage is TRBJ1-5; 10 nucleotides line up with TRBD1. V lost 5 bases and J lost 4; bases outside the gene matches: 2. The germline V gene has CDR1 MNHNY and CDR2 SVGAGI (reference sequence). CDR3 size: 14 residues. CDR3 nucleotides: TGTGCCAGCAGTGGGGGACAGGGGAATCAGCCCCAGCATTTT. Its protein product is CASSGGQGNQPQHF.

The chain joins TRBV6-5 to TRBJ1-2; 9 nucleotides match TRBD1. The V gene end was trimmed by 6 bases and the J gene end by 6 bases; junction bases not matched to a gene: 11. The CDR3 spans 15 residues. Germline CDR1 reads MNHEY; CDR2 reads SVGAGI. The CDR3 bases are TGTGCCAGCAGCCGGGACAGGGAAAGGTTTGATGGCTACACCTTC. It encodes CASSRDRERFDGYTF.

V is TRBV7-9 and J is TRBJ2-7, with D unresolved. Trimming shortened V by 3 bases and J by 5 bases, and 11 bases separated the two germline ends. Germline loops: CDR1 SEHNR, CDR2 FQNEAQ (reference sequence). This CDR3 contains 13 residues. In DNA form, the CDR3 reads TGTGCCAGCAGCTTCTCTAGGCTGGACGAGCAGTACTTC. This translates into CASSFSRLDEQYF.

This clone appeared once. CDR3 DNA: TGTGCCAGCAGCCCGTTCTCGAATGAGCAGTTCTTC. Translated, it gives CASSPFSNEQFF. The chain recombines TRBV11-3 with TRBJ2-1; D call uncertain. There are 12 residues in the CDR3. V lost 5 bases and J 7 bases, leaving 9 bases between the germline ends. Germline V CDR1 and CDR2: SGHNT, YENEEA.